This T cell receptor (beta chain) derives from a study of CD8+CD57+ T cells in acquired aplastic anemia. The wider study: Yields of DNA that came from sorted CD4+ and CD8+ cells averaged 3.2 ug.

It was patients with CD8+CD57+ cell expansion by flow cytometry who were chosen for sequencing. V shed 4 bases and J 1 base; nucleotides not matched to a gene: 5. The CDR3 loop spans 15 amino acids. Germline V CDR1 and CDR2: LGHNA, YSLEER. Study conclusions and caveats: Patients shared around 30 CD8+ CDR3 sequences with controls.

Remarks on this clonotype: What it binds is not known.

Investigators profiled TCR beta VDJ and CDR3 from genomic DNA template. TCRdb ran MiXCR on the reads and lists one entry per CDR3 protein. The sample lists 150,000 to 180,000 distinct CDR3 sequences; about 48% were seen once. Sequencing input: sorted CD4+, CD8+, or CD8+CD57+ T cells (not recorded which) from PBMCs. This TCR came from a human donor with aplastic anemia. The chain combines TRBV4-3 with TRBJ2-3, with 7 bases matching TRBD2. The CDR3 spells CASSLGEGGTDTQYF. The CDR3 DNA sequence: TGCGCCAGCAGCCTGGGGGAGGGAGGCACAGATACGCAGTATTTT.